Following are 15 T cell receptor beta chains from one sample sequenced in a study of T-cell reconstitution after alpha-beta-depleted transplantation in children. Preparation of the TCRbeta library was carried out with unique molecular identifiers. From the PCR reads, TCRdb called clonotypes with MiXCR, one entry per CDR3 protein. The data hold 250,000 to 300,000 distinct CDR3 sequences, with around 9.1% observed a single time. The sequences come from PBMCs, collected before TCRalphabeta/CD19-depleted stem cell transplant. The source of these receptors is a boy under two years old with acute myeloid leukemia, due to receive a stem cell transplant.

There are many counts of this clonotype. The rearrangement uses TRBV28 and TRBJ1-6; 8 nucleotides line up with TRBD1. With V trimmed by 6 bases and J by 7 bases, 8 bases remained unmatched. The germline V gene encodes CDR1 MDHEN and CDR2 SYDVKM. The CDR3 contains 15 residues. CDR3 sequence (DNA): TGTGCCAGCAGGTTACTCGGGACAGGCAATTCACCCCTCCACTTT. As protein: CASRLLGTGNSPLHF.

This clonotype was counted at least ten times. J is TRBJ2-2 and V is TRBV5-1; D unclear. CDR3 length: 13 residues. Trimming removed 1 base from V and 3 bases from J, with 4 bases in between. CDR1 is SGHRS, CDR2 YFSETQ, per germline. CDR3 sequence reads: CASSLTHTGELFF. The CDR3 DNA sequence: TGCGCCAGCAGCTTGACCCACACCGGGGAGCTGTTTTTT. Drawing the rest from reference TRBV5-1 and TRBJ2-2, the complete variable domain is KAGVTQTPRYLIKTRGQQVTLSCSPISGHRSVSWYQQTPGQGLQFLFEYFSETQRNKGNFPGRFSGRQFSNSRSEMNVSTLELGDSALYLCASSLTHTGELFFGEGSRLTVL.

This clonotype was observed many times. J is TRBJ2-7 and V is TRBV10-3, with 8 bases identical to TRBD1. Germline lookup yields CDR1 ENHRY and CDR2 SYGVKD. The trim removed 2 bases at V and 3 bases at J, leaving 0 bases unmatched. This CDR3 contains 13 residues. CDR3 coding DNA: TGTGCCATCAGTGAGACAGGGGGCTACGAGCAGTACTTC. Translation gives CAISETGGYEQYF.

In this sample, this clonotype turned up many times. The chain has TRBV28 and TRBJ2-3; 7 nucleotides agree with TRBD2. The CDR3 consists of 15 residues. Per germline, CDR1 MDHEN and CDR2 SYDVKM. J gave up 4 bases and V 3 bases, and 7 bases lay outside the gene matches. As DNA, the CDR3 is TGTGCCAGCAGTTTCACCCGGGGGGTCGCAGATACGCAGTATTTT. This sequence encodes CASSFTRGVADTQYF.

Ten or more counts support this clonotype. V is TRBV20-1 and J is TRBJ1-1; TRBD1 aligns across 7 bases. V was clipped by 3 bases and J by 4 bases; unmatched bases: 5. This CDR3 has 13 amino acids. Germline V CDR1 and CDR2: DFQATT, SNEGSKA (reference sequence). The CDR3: CSAREGAPTEAFF. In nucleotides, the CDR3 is TGCAGTGCTAGGGAGGGGGCGCCCACTGAAGCTTTCTTT.

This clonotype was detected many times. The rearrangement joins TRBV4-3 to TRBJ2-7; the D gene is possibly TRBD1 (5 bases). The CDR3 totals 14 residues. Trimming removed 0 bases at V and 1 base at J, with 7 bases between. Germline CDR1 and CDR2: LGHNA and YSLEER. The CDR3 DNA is TGCGCCAGCAGCCAAGAAGACAGATCCTACGAGCAGTACTTC. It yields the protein CASSQEDRSYEQYF.

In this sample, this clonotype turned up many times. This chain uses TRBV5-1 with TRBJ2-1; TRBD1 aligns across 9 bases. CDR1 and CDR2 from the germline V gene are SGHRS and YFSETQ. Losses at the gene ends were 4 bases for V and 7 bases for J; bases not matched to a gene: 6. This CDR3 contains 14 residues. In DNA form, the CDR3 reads TGCGCCAGCAGCCCCCGGGACAGGGTGAATGAGCAGTTCTTC. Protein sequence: CASSPRDRVNEQFF.

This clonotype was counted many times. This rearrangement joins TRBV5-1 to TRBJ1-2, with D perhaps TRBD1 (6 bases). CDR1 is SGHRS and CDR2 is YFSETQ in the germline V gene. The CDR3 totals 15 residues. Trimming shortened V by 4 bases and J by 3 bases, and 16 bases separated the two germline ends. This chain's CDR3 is CASSPNRDRDYGYTF. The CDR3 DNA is TGCGCCAGCAGCCCCAACAGGGATCGAGACTATGGCTACACCTTC.

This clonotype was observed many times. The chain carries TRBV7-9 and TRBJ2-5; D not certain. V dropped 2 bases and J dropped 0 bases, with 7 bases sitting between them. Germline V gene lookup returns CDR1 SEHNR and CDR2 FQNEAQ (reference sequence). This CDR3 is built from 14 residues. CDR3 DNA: TGTGCCAGCAGCTTAAGTGGGTACCAAGAGACCCAGTACTTC. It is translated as CASSLSGYQETQYF.

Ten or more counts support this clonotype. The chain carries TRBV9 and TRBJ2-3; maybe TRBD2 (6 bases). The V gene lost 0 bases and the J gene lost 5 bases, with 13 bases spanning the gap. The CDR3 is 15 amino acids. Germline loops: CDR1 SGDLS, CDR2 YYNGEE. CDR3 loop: CASSVAPGRGDTQYF. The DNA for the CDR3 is TGTGCCAGCAGCGTAGCCCCAGGGCGGGGAGATACGCAGTATTTT. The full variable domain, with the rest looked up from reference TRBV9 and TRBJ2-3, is DSGVTQTPKHLITATGQRVTLRCSPRSGDLSVYWYQQSLDQGLQFLIQYYNGEERAKGNILERFSAQQFPDLHSELNLSSLELGDSALYFCASSVAPGRGDTQYFGPGTRLTVL.

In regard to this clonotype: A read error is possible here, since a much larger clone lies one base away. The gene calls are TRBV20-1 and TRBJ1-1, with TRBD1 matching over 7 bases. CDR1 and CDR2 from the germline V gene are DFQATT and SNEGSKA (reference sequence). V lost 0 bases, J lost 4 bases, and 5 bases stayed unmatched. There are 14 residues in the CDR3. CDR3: CSARDRGASTEAFF. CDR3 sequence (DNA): TGCAGTGCTAGAGACAGGGGGGCCAGCACTGAAGCTTTCTTT.

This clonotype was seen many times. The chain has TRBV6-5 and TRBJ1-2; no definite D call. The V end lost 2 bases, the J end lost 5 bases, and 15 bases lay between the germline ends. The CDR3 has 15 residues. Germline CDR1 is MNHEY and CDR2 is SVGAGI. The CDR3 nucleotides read TGTGCCAGCAGTTACGACTACGGGTTGGTTTATGGCTACACCTTC. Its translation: CASSYDYGLVYGYTF.

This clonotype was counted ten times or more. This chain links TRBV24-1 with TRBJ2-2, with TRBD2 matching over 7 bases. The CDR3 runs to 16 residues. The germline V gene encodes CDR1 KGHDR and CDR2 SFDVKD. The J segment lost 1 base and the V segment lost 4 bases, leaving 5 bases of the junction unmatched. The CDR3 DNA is TGTGCCACCAGTGAGACCGGGACTATGAACACCGGGGAGCTGTTTTTT. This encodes CATSETGTMNTGELFF.

CDR3 sequence reads: CASSFGAGTREQYF. The CDR3 nucleotides read TGTGCCAGCAGTTTCGGGGCGGGGACGAGGGAGCAGTACTTC. This chain links TRBV28 with TRBJ2-7; a possible D gene is TRBD2 (6 bases). CDR1 MDHEN and CDR2 SYDVKM come from the germline V gene. V was shortened by 3 bases and J by 7 bases, with 16 bases between the two germline ends. The CDR3 extends over 14 amino acids.

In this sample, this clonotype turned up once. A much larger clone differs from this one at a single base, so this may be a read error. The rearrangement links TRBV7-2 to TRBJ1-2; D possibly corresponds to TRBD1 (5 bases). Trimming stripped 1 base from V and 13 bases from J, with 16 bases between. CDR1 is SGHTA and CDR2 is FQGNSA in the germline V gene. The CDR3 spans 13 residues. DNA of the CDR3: TGTGCCAGCAGCTTAGGGGGCCACAATTCATGCACCTTC. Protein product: CASSLGGHNSCTF.